The TCR beta chain described here comes from a study of T-cell memory formation after mild COVID-19. The study's findings and limits: Proof of SARS-CoV-2 specificity was absent for the second-wave clones that crested on day 37.

CDR1 and CDR2 (germline): LNHDA, SQIVND (reference sequence). The CDR3 extends over 15 amino acids. V was shortened by 1 base and J by 5 bases, with 14 bases between the two germline ends. As for this clonotype: Antigen unknown.

TCRdb reprocessed the 5' RACE reads with MiXCR, giving one entry per CDR3 protein. The sample lists about 240,000 distinct CDR3 sequences, roughly a tenth occurring once. The TCR was taken from a man aged 18 to 35 who had mild COVID-19 (a few samples of this study predate the infection). Cell type and time point are not known. V gene TRBV19 combines with J gene TRBJ2-5; maybe TRBD1 (5 bases). Sequenced: PBMCs or a T cell subset sorted from them (not recorded which). The CDR3 spells CASSIAPRTRETQYF. The CDR3 region has the DNA TGTGCCAGTAGTATAGCCCCGCGGACAAGGGAGACCCAGTACTTC.